The sequence of this T cell receptor (beta chain) was determined in a study of blood T cell repertoires in COVID-19. Method: immunoSEQ multiplex PCR; TCRdb's copy keeps in-frame clones and lacks some. The sample shows 350,000 to 400,000 clones, more than 75% of them seen only once. The germline V gene encodes CDR1 SGHRS and CDR2 YFSETQ. V lost 4 bases and J lost 1; bases outside the gene matches: 7. CDR3 length: 15 residues. This TCR derives from a woman aged 25-40 years who had recovered from COVID-19. The sample taken for sequencing was PBMCs or T cells enriched from blood (not recorded which). V usage is TRBV5-1 and J usage is TRBJ2-7; 8 nucleotides align to TRBD1. The CDR3, as DNA: TGCGCCAGCAGCGAGGGGAGGACAGGGTCCTACGAGCAGTACTTC. Translating it yields CASSEGRTGSYEQYF.